Listed here are 16 T cell receptor beta chains from one sample, sequenced in a study of cytomegalovirus exposure and HLA in healthy donors. TCRdb's copy holds only in-frame clones and misses some; the assay was immunoSEQ multiplex PCR. The table shows some 310,000 clones, with 70% to 90% occurring only once. The sample was PBMCs. The origin of the receptors is a man between 25 and 39 years old in good health and CMV-seronegative.

This chain joins TRBV2 and TRBJ1-3, with 9 bases aligning to TRBD1. CDR3 length equals 14 residues. Germline CDR1 is SNHLY and CDR2 is FYNNEI. Unmatched junction bases numbered 2, after V lost 6 bases and J lost 2 bases. The CDR3, as DNA: TGTGCCAGCAGCCGGGACAGGGCTGGAAACACCATATATTTT. Its translation is CASSRDRAGNTIYF.

The V call is TRBV29-1, the J call TRBJ2-5; D is possibly TRBD1 (6 bases). Germline V gene sequence: CDR1 SQVTM, CDR2 ANQGSEA. This CDR3 is 12 amino acids long. V was cut by 7 bases and J by 0 bases, with 9 bases left in between. CDR3 bases: TGCAGCGGGACAGCGAACCAAGAGACCCAGTACTTC. Amino acids: CSGTANQETQYF.

The chain is built from TRBV10-1 and TRBJ1-1, with D hard to call. The CDR3 is made up of 15 amino acids. Germline loops: CDR1 WNHNN, CDR2 SYGVQD (reference sequence). With 4 bases removed from V and 7 bases from J, the gap between germline ends came to 19 bases. This CDR3 reads CASSGVAQPWSEAFF. DNA of the CDR3: TGCGCCAGCAGTGGGGTAGCTCAACCGTGGAGTGAAGCTTTCTTT.

The V call is TRBV20-1, the J call TRBJ2-7; D unclear. Germline CDR1 reads DFQATT; CDR2 reads SNEGSKA (reference sequence). V lost 3 bases to trimming and J lost 3 bases, with 6 bases between them. This CDR3 comprises 11 residues. Here the CDR3 reads CSARISYEQYF. The CDR3, as DNA: TGCAGTGCTAGGATTAGCTACGAGCAGTACTTC.

The V gene is TRBV14, the J gene TRBJ1-4, with 8 bases fitting TRBD1. J gave up 8 bases and V 4 bases, and 6 bases lay outside the gene matches. CDR3 length: 14 amino acids. Germline values: CDR1 SGHDN, CDR2 FVKESK. This CDR3 reads CASSPDREEEKLFF. CDR3 nucleotide sequence: TGTGCCAGCAGCCCGGACAGGGAGGAGGAAAAACTGTTTTTT.

The chain links TRBV4-1 to TRBJ2-1; maybe TRBD2 (6 bases). The CDR3 length is 15 residues. Germline CDR1 reads MGHRA; CDR2 reads YSYEKL. V was cut by 2 bases and J by 7 bases, with 15 bases left in between. CDR3 amino acids: CASSQPLTSLNEQFF. CDR3 sequence (DNA): TGCGCCAGCAGCCAACCATTAACTAGCTTGAATGAGCAGTTCTTC.

The V and J genes are TRBV6-4 and TRBJ2-5; 9 bases match TRBD2. The V gene's germline CDR1 is MRHNA and CDR2 SNTAGT. V shed 4 bases, J shed 2 bases, and the junction held 5 bases outside the gene matches. The CDR3 runs to 15 residues. The CDR3 protein is CASSVSSGEQETQYF. The DNA of the CDR3 is TGTGCCAGCAGTGTTTCTAGCGGGGAACAAGAGACCCAGTACTTC.

This CDR3 reads CASSSGDRKYEQYF. In DNA form, the CDR3 reads TGTGCCAGCAGTTCCGGGGACAGGAAATACGAGCAGTACTTC. This chain uses TRBV28 with TRBJ2-7; 8 bases align to TRBD1. The germline V gene has CDR1 MDHEN and CDR2 SYDVKM. V gave up 4 bases and J gave up 4 bases; unmatched junction bases: 6. The CDR3 is 14 residues long.

This sequence joins TRBV27 and TRBJ1-5, with D unclear. V lost 1 base and J 5 bases, leaving 15 bases between the germline ends. Germline CDR1 is MNHEY and CDR2 is SMNVEV (reference sequence). The CDR3 is made up of 16 amino acids. The CDR3 loop is CASSLYAEGWDQPQHF. In DNA form, the CDR3 reads TGTGCCAGCAGTTTATATGCTGAGGGCTGGGATCAGCCCCAGCATTTT.

J is TRBJ2-1 and V is TRBV10-3; 9 nucleotides match TRBD1. The V gene end was trimmed by 6 bases and the J gene end by 0 bases; junction bases not matched to a gene: 12. This CDR3 has 18 residues. Germline lookup yields CDR1 ENHRY and CDR2 SYGVKD. The CDR3 DNA sequence: TGTGCCATCAGGGGAGGACAGGGGCGATACAACTCCTACAATGAGCAGTTCTTC. Amino acids: CAIRGGQGRYNSYNEQFF.

This rearrangement joins TRBV6-5 to TRBJ1-5; tentatively, D is TRBD1 (5 bases). There are 12 residues in the CDR3. Trimming removed 5 bases at V and 8 bases at J, with 10 bases between. Per germline, CDR1 MNHEY and CDR2 SVGAGI. CDR3 in DNA: TGTGCCAGCAGTCACAGGAGGGAGCCCCAGCATTTT. This gives the protein CASSHRREPQHF.

This chain connects TRBV11-2 to TRBJ1-2, with no clear D. The CDR3 is 14 residues long. Germline V gives CDR1 SGHAT, CDR2 FQNNGV. The germline V and J ends were trimmed by 8 bases and 3 bases, with 16 bases remaining between them. This CDR3 is CASSMIAEDYGYTF. CDR3 coding DNA: TGTGCCAGCTCCATGATCGCGGAGGACTATGGCTACACCTTC. The full variable domain, in which reference TRBV11-2 and TRBJ1-2 provide the parts outside the CDR3, is EAGVAQSPRYKIIEKRQSVAFWCNPISGHATLYWYQQILGQGPKLLIQFQNNGVVDDSQLPKDRFSAERLKGVDSTLKIQPAKLEDSAVYLCASSMIAEDYGYTFGSGTRLTVV.

This clone showed up just once. This CDR3 reads CASSYLADSNQPQHF. As DNA, the CDR3 is TGTGCCAGCAGTTACTTAGCAGATAGCAATCAGCCCCAGCATTTT. V usage is TRBV6-5 and J usage is TRBJ1-5; D not certain. CDR1 is MNHEY and CDR2 is SVGAGI in the germline V gene. V dropped 1 base and J dropped 0 bases, with 7 bases sitting between them. CDR3 length: 15 amino acids.

The sample holds one count of this clone. Here the CDR3 reads CASSLGLAGDEQYF. In DNA, the CDR3 is TGTGCCAGCAGCTTAGGACTAGCGGGGGACGAGCAGTACTTC. The V call is TRBV11-3, the J call TRBJ2-7, with 12 bases aligning to TRBD2. The CDR3 has 14 amino acids. In germline, CDR1 is SGHNT, CDR2 YENEEA. V shed 1 base, J shed 5 bases, and the junction held 0 bases outside the gene matches.

The chain recombines TRBV7-9 with TRBJ1-2, with TRBD1 matching 7 bases. V lost 5 bases, J lost 5 bases, and 2 bases stayed unmatched. The germline gives CDR1 SEHNR, CDR2 FQNEAQ (reference sequence). This CDR3 has 12 amino acids. The CDR3 region is CASSQTGYGYTF. CDR3 sequence (DNA): TGTGCCAGCAGCCAGACAGGGTATGGCTACACCTTC.

The V call is TRBV27, the J call TRBJ1-3, with D uncertain. The CDR3 extends over 15 amino acids. V lost 4 bases and J 4 bases, leaving 14 bases between the germline ends. Germline V gene data show CDR1 as MNHEY and CDR2 as SMNVEV (reference sequence). CDR3 amino acids: CASSSVLHPGNTIYF. CDR3 coding DNA: TGTGCCAGCAGTTCGGTCCTTCACCCGGGAAACACCATATATTTT.